These 22 T cell receptor beta chains were all obtained from the same sample, sequenced in a study of blood T cell repertoires in COVID-19. TCRdb keeps only in-frame clones here, not all; method: immunoSEQ multiplex PCR. The table records more than 95,000 clones, approximately 85% of them present only once. The sample comprised peripheral blood. The receptors originated from a man in his 60s with acute or convalescent COVID-19.

This clone was recorded only once. The chain links TRBV2 to TRBJ1-3; D unclear. CDR1 is SNHLY and CDR2 is FYNNEI in the germline V gene. The CDR3 contains 14 residues. Trimming took off 4 bases at V and 2 bases at J, with 9 bases between the two ends. The CDR3 loop reads CASSVTAAGNTIYF. The DNA of the CDR3 is TGTGCCAGCAGTGTTACAGCCGCTGGAAACACCATATATTTT. The whole variable domain, filled in from reference TRBV2 and TRBJ1-3, reads EPEVTQTPSHQVTQMGQEVILRCVPISNHLYFYWYRQILGQKVEFLVSFYNNEISEKSEIFDDQFSVERPDGSNFTLKIRSTKLEDSAMYFCASSVTAAGNTIYFGEGSWLTVV.

The V gene is TRBV4-2, the J gene TRBJ1-6; D gene uncertain. CDR3 length equals 14 residues. The V end was cut by 4 bases, the J end by 8 bases, with 12 bases between. Germline values: CDR1 LGHNA, CDR2 YNFKEQ. The CDR3 DNA reads TGTGCCAGCAGCCTTTCCCCCGGTCATTCACCCCTCCACTTT. Translation: CASSLSPGHSPLHF.

The chain employs TRBV3-1 (or the pseudogene TRBV3-2) and TRBJ1-1; D gene uncertain. Germline CDR1 LGHDT, CDR2 YNNKEL (reference sequence). The germline V and J ends were trimmed by 4 bases and 0 bases, with 21 bases remaining between them. CDR3 length: 18 residues. The CDR3 region is CASSPSIRIQILNTEAFF. The CDR3 nucleotides read TGTGCCAGCAGCCCATCGATTCGTATACAGATTCTGAACACTGAAGCTTTCTTT.

The chain links TRBV28 to TRBJ1-5; D possibly corresponds to TRBD1 (5 bases). Trimming took off 6 bases at V and 5 bases at J, with 14 bases between the two ends. The germline CDR1 and CDR2 sequences are MDHEN and SYDVKM. The CDR3 has 14 amino acids. CDR3 nucleotides: TGTGCCAGCAGGACCAGGGATGAGGATCAGCCCCAGCATTTT. Residues: CASRTRDEDQPQHF. The complete variable domain, with remaining parts taken from reference TRBV28 and TRBJ1-5, reads DVKVTQSSRYLVKRTGEKVFLECVQDMDHENMFWYRQDPGLGLRLIYFSYDVKMKEKGDIPEGYSVSREKKERFSLILESASTNQTSMYLCASRTRDEDQPQHFGDGTRLSIL.

This CDR3 is CASSGGLGTVTFF. The CDR3 coding sequence is TGTGCCAGCAGCGGAGGACTGGGGACAGTTACGTTCTTC. This rearrangement joins TRBV7-3 to TRBJ2-1; 7 nucleotides match TRBD1. Germline V gene data show CDR1 as SGHTA and CDR2 as FQGTGA. After removal of 5 bases from V and 15 bases from J, the junction contained 13 bases not matched to a gene. The CDR3 spans 13 residues. The full variable domain, rest sourced from reference TRBV7-3 and TRBJ2-1, is GAGVSQTPSNKVTEKGKYVELRCDPISGHTALYWYRQSLGQGPEFLIYFQGTGAADDSGLPNDRFFAVRPEGSVSTLKIQRTERGDSAVYLCASSGGLGTVTFFGPGTRLTVL.

The chain uses TRBV3-1 (or the pseudogene TRBV3-2) and TRBJ2-1, with D unresolved. The V and J ends lost 0 bases and 7 bases respectively, with 7 bases between them. The CDR3 length is 13 residues. Germline lookup yields CDR1 LGHDT and CDR2 YNNKEL (reference sequence). The CDR3 coding sequence is TGTGCCAGCAGCCAAGATCTTTTGAATGAGCAGTTCTTC. It is translated as CASSQDLLNEQFF.

J is TRBJ2-3 and V is TRBV5-4, with TRBD1 matching over 8 bases. Germline CDR1 and CDR2: SGHNT and YYREEE (reference sequence). After removal of 5 bases from V and 4 bases from J, the junction contained 3 bases not matched to a gene. CDR3 length: 13 amino acids. The CDR3 region has the DNA TGTGCCAGCAGGCTGGACAGGGCAGATACGCAGTATTTT. The encoded protein is CASRLDRADTQYF.

This clone was counted a few times. CDR3 nucleotides: TGTGCCAGCAGCCCCGGGACAGTTGGAAACTATGGCTACACCTTC. It yields the protein CASSPGTVGNYGYTF. The rearrangement links TRBV7-9 to TRBJ1-2, with TRBD1 identical over 7 bases. Germline CDR1 reads SEHNR; CDR2 reads FQNEAQ (reference sequence). This CDR3 is built from 15 residues. V shed 5 bases, J shed 2 bases, and the junction held 8 bases outside the gene matches.

The CDR3 sequence is CASSLQGGVNTEAFF. DNA for the CDR3: TGTGCCAGTAGTCTACAGGGAGGGGTGAACACTGAAGCTTTCTTT. This chain joins TRBV19 and TRBJ1-1, with D perhaps TRBD1 (6 bases). Germline V gene sequence: CDR1 LNHDA, CDR2 SQIVND (reference sequence). This CDR3 contains 15 residues. V lost 5 bases and J 0 bases, leaving 13 bases between the germline ends.

This chain links TRBV12-3 or TRBV12-4 with TRBJ2-5; D is perhaps TRBD2 (6 bases). Trimming shortened V by 5 bases and J by 2 bases, and 9 bases separated the two germline ends. The CDR3 length is 13 residues. The CDR3 reads CASSGLQQETQYF. In nucleotides, the CDR3 is TGTGCCAGCAGTGGACTACAACAAGAGACCCAGTACTTC.

The gene calls are TRBV5-1 and TRBJ1-3, with D maybe TRBD1 (5 bases). Germline values: CDR1 SGHRS, CDR2 YFSETQ. The CDR3 runs 15 residues. Trimming took off 4 bases at V and 4 bases at J, with 15 bases between the two ends. This CDR3 reads CASSPDGGSGNTIYF. For the CDR3, the DNA is TGCGCCAGCAGCCCTGACGGGGGGTCCGGAAACACCATATATTTT.

The chain couples TRBV28 to TRBJ1-2; 9 bases align to TRBD1. Germline V lookup: CDR1 MDHEN, CDR2 SYDVKM. The CDR3 extends over 15 amino acids. The V segment lost 5 bases and the J segment 3 bases; nucleotides outside the gene matches: 7. The CDR3 DNA is TGTGCCAGCAGTGCCCACAGGGGGCTCGACTATGGCTACACCTTC. It codes for CASSAHRGLDYGYTF.

The chain recombines TRBV5-1 with TRBJ2-7; the D gene is possibly TRBD1 (6 bases). Germline lookup yields CDR1 SGHRS and CDR2 YFSETQ. The CDR3 spans 14 residues. Trimming stripped 0 bases from V and 5 bases from J, with 12 bases between. CDR3 DNA sequence: TGCGCCAGCAGCTTGGAACAGGGTAGCGACGAGCAGTACTTC. Residues: CASSLEQGSDEQYF.

This clone was seen a few times. This chain connects TRBV9 to TRBJ1-2, with TRBD1 matching over 7 bases. The J segment lost 3 bases and the V segment lost 4 bases, leaving 9 bases of the junction unmatched. The CDR3 is 15 residues long. Germline lookup yields CDR1 SGDLS and CDR2 YYNGEE. CDR3 protein: CASSPKPDRDYGYTF. Written as DNA, the CDR3 is TGTGCCAGCAGCCCAAAACCCGACAGGGACTATGGCTACACCTTC.

The chain employs TRBV19 and TRBJ1-2; no reliable D call. The length of the CDR3 is 12 residues. Germline values: CDR1 LNHDA, CDR2 SQIVND (reference sequence). V was cut by 3 bases and J by 6 bases, with 8 bases left in between. The CDR3 nucleotides are TGTGCCAGTAGTATGAGGTGGGATGGCTACACCTTC. This sequence encodes CASSMRWDGYTF.

The chain is built from TRBV6-1 and TRBJ2-1; tentative D call: TRBD1 (5 bases). Trimming removed 0 bases at V and 7 bases at J, with 13 bases between. This CDR3 has 15 amino acids. Germline V lookup: CDR1 MNHNS, CDR2 SASEGT. Here the CDR3 reads CASSEAGVGKNEQFF. The CDR3 nucleotides read TGTGCCAGCAGTGAAGCAGGGGTGGGGAAGAATGAGCAGTTCTTC.

This sequence joins TRBV5-3 and TRBJ2-3; D gene ambiguous. TRBV5-3 counts as an open reading frame of uncertain function. The CDR3 is made up of 16 amino acids. The V end was cut by 0 bases, the J end by 2 bases, with 13 bases between. CDR3 sequence: CARSLDRPWVTDTQYF. DNA for the CDR3: TGTGCCAGAAGCTTGGACAGACCCTGGGTCACAGATACGCAGTATTTT.

The chain joins TRBV7-8 to TRBJ1-2; 7 bases are shared with TRBD1. Germline V CDR1 and CDR2: SGHVS, FQNEAQ. The CDR3 consists of 13 residues. Germline trimming cut 5 bases from V and 7 bases from J; bases unmatched to any gene: 7. The CDR3 here is CASSQTGDPGYTF. Here the CDR3 DNA reads TGTGCCAGCAGCCAAACAGGGGACCCTGGCTACACCTTC.

CDR3 loop: CASSQGQNTEAFF. The CDR3 nucleotides read TGTGCCAGCAGCCAAGGACAGAACACTGAAGCTTTCTTT. The gene calls are TRBV3-1 (or the pseudogene TRBV3-2) and TRBJ1-1; D is unclear. The CDR3 spans 13 residues. In germline, CDR1 is LGHDT, CDR2 YNNKEL (reference sequence). With 1 base removed from V and 1 base from J, the gap between germline ends came to 4 bases.

This clone is a singleton in its sample. V usage is TRBV2 and J usage is TRBJ1-3, with 8 bases matching TRBD1. The V gene end was trimmed by 7 bases and the J gene end by 10 bases; junction bases not matched to a gene: 12. This CDR3 has 14 amino acids. From germline, CDR1 is SNHLY and CDR2 FYNNEI. CDR3 region: CASNPDRVPGTIYF. The CDR3 nucleotides read TGTGCCAGCAACCCGGACAGGGTGCCCGGGACCATATATTTT.

V and J are TRBV7-3 and TRBJ2-1; 7 bases agree with TRBD2. V shed 6 bases and J 6 bases; nucleotides not matched to a gene: 5. This CDR3 has 13 amino acids. CDR1 is SGHTA and CDR2 is FQGTGA in the germline V gene. The CDR3 nucleotides are TGTGCCAGCAGGGACGCGGGGGTCAATGAGCAGTTCTTC. It codes for CASRDAGVNEQFF. The variable domain in full, completed from reference TRBV7-3 and TRBJ2-1, reads GAGVSQTPSNKVTEKGKYVELRCDPISGHTALYWYRQSLGQGPEFLIYFQGTGAADDSGLPNDRFFAVRPEGSVSTLKIQRTERGDSAVYLCASRDAGVNEQFFGPGTRLTVL.

This sequence joins TRBV5-4 and TRBJ2-1, with a possible D match to TRBD2 (6 bases). Deletions cut 4 bases from V and 7 bases from J, with 18 bases between. The germline gives CDR1 SGHNT, CDR2 YYREEE (reference sequence). CDR3 length: 15 residues. CDR3 sequence (DNA): TGTGCCAGCAGCAGGTATAGCGGCCTGGGAAATGAGCAGTTCTTC. Amino acids: CASSRYSGLGNEQFF.